The 27 T cell receptor beta chains reported below all come from one sample, sequenced in a study of regulatory T cells in long-lasting Graves disease. Time point of the sample: newly diagnosed GD, antithyroid drugs for less than 3 months. Researchers made the TCR library from RNA that was extracted from PBMCs. Construction of the TCR beta libraries employed iRepertoire HTBI primers in conjunction with Arm-PCR of CDR3 regions. TCRdb itself ran the multiplex PCR reads through MiXCR, one entry per CDR3 protein. The sample carries fewer than 500,000 distinct CDR3 sequences, around 16% recorded once. The data were also submitted as part of a second study, on T cells in Graves' hyperthyroidism and ophthalmopathy.

The source material was peripheral blood mononuclear cells (PBMCs), sampled at new diagnosis, from a patient treated with antithyroid drugs. The receptors originated from a man aged 40-50 years with Graves disease.

This sequence joins TRBV24-1 and TRBJ2-2, with 10 bases that match TRBD1. V was pared by 0 bases and J by 6 bases, with 3 bases of the junction left unmatched. The CDR3 covers 16 residues. Per the germline V gene, CDR1 is KGHDR and CDR2 is SFDVKD. The CDR3 coding sequence is TGTGCCACCAGTGATTTGGACAGGGGGCGCCCCGGGGAGCTGTTTTTT. Its translation: CATSDLDRGRPGELFF.

As for this clonotype: Mismatch with germline at one junction end may stem from a read error. This chain uses TRBV5-6 with TRBJ2-1; D uncertain. The germline V gene has CDR1 SGHDT and CDR2 YYEEEE. This CDR3 comprises 12 residues. The CDR3 DNA follows: TGTGCCAGCGGCTTGGGTCTACCTGAGCAGTTCTTC. Amino acid sequence: CASGLGLPEQFF.

Points on this clonotype: A much larger clone differs by one base, so this may be a read error. The V call is TRBV6-1, the J call TRBJ2-7, with unresolved D. Germline-derived CDR1 and CDR2 are MNHNS and SASEGT. The CDR3 runs to 11 residues. The germline V and J ends were trimmed by 6 bases and 5 bases, with 8 bases remaining between them. CDR3 sequence: CASSPWDEQYF. CDR3 bases: TGTGCCAGCAGCCCCTGGGACGAGCAGTACTTC.

This clonotype was observed many times. This chain uses TRBV15 with TRBJ1-5, with 8 bases aligning to TRBD1. Germline loops: CDR1 LNHNV, CDR2 YYDKDF (reference sequence). The CDR3 sequence is 20 residues long. After removal of 0 bases from V and 3 bases from J, the junction contained 16 bases not matched to a gene. CDR3: CATSRDPRFPRTGYNQPQHF. The CDR3 DNA follows: TGTGCCACCAGCAGAGATCCTCGATTCCCGAGGACAGGGTACAATCAGCCCCAGCATTTT.

The sample holds a few counts of this clonotype. The rearrangement uses TRBV5-1 and TRBJ1-5; TRBD1 aligns across 8 bases. V lost 3 bases and J lost 2; bases outside the gene matches: 7. Germline lookup yields CDR1 SGHRS and CDR2 YFSETQ. This CDR3 has 16 amino acids. The CDR3 DNA reads TGCGCCAGCAGCTCCTACAGGGGGACGGGCAATCAGCCCCAGCATTTT. Protein sequence: CASSSYRGTGNQPQHF.

This clonotype was seen at least ten times. The chain links TRBV20-1 to TRBJ2-3, with TRBD2 matching 8 bases. V was clipped by 1 base and J by 2 bases; unmatched bases: 5. Germline assignment: CDR1 DFQATT and CDR2 SNEGSKA (reference sequence). This CDR3 region has 15 residues. Here the CDR3 reads CSARGGSGNTDTQYF. CDR3 coding DNA: TGCAGTGCTAGAGGTGGTAGCGGGAACACAGATACGCAGTATTTT.

This clonotype appeared a few times. V gene TRBV29-1 combines with J gene TRBJ2-5; maybe TRBD2 (5 bases). The germline gives CDR1 SQVTM, CDR2 ANQGSEA. Trimming took off 5 bases at V and 1 base at J, with 8 bases between the two ends. The CDR3 runs to 12 residues. CDR3 sequence reads: CSVTGVQETQYF. CDR3 in DNA: TGCAGCGTTACCGGGGTCCAAGAGACCCAGTACTTC.

The genes are TRBV7-9 and TRBJ1-3; D is ambiguous. Trimming stripped 11 bases from V and 3 bases from J, with 5 bases between. CDR3 length equals 10 residues. The germline V gene encodes CDR1 SEHNR and CDR2 FQNEAQ (reference sequence). The CDR3 spells CALSGNTIYF. Written as DNA, the CDR3 is TGTGCCTTGAGTGGAAACACCATATATTTT. Full variable domain (rest looked up from reference TRBV7-9 and TRBJ1-3): DTGVSQNPRHKITKRGQNVTFRCDPISEHNRLYWYRQTLGQGPEFLTYFQNEAQLEKSRLLSDRFSAERPKGSFSTLEIQRTEQGDSAMYLCALSGNTIYFGEGSWLTVV.

This clonotype has a count of ten or more. The genes are TRBV15 and TRBJ2-5; D uncertain. The CDR3 extends over 14 amino acids. Per the germline V gene, CDR1 is LNHNV and CDR2 is YYDKDF (reference sequence). With 4 bases removed from V and 5 bases from J, the gap between germline ends came to 14 bases. The CDR3 DNA follows: TGTGCCACCAGCACCCGTGGTAGCTGGGAGACCCAGTACTTC. Translating gives CATSTRGSWETQYF.

J is TRBJ2-7 and V is TRBV6-5; 9 positions match TRBD2. Germline V lookup: CDR1 MNHEY, CDR2 SVGAGI. V lost 0 bases to trimming and J lost 1 base; unmatched junction nucleotides: 7. The CDR3 consists of 17 residues. The DNA of the CDR3 is TGTGCCAGCAGTTACTCGAGTATTAGCGGGAGATCCTACGAGCAGTACTTC. Amino acids: CASSYSSISGRSYEQYF.

This clonotype has at least ten counts. The chain is built from TRBV12-3 or TRBV12-4 and TRBJ2-2; D remains ambiguous. V was clipped by 4 bases and J by 5 bases, with 11 bases between them. The CDR3 length is 14 residues. The CDR3 DNA reads as TGTGCCAGCAGTTCTCAGCGAACTACCGGGGAGCTGTTTTTT. This codes for CASSSQRTTGELFF.

This clonotype was picked up many times. The CDR3 region is CSARLLAGGPSGNEQFF. The CDR3 region has the DNA TGCAGTGCTAGACTCCTAGCGGGAGGGCCCTCTGGGAATGAGCAGTTCTTC. V gene TRBV20-1 combines with J gene TRBJ2-1, with 12 bases matching TRBD2. The J segment lost 7 bases and the V segment lost 2 bases, leaving 12 bases of the junction unmatched. The CDR3 covers 17 residues. CDR1 and CDR2 from the germline V gene are DFQATT and SNEGSKA (reference sequence).

Ten or more counts support this clonotype. J is TRBJ1-1 and V is TRBV18; D is possibly TRBD1 (6 bases). V was clipped by 8 bases and J by 4 bases, with 14 bases between them. CDR3 size: 13 residues. Germline V lookup: CDR1 KGHSH, CDR2 LQKENI. The DNA of the CDR3 is TGTGCCAGCAGTCCCAGGGGTAGCACTGAAGCTTTCTTT. It is translated as CASSPRGSTEAFF.

This clonotype was counted only a few times. Likely a read error: the CDR3 ends without its conserved phenylalanine or tryptophan. V gene TRBV27 combines with J gene TRBJ1-1; 9 nucleotides agree with TRBD1. CDR3 length: 14 amino acids. The V segment lost 3 bases and the J segment 6 bases; nucleotides outside the gene matches: 5. CDR1 is MNHEY and CDR2 is SMNVEV in the germline V gene (reference sequence). Written as DNA, the CDR3 is TGTGCCAGCAGTTTCGGACAGGGGAGATCTGAAGCTTTCCTT. Protein sequence: CASSFGQGRSEAFL.

The sample holds a few counts of this clonotype. The CDR3 DNA reads as TGTGCCAGCAGCTTAGCGATGGCTAGCGGACACACCGGGGAGCTGTTTTTT. This sequence encodes CASSLAMASGHTGELFF. The rearrangement joins TRBV7-6 to TRBJ2-2, with 7 positions matching TRBD2. CDR1 and CDR2 from the germline V gene are SGHVS and FNYEAQ. The CDR3 has 17 amino acids. The J segment lost 3 bases and the V segment lost 0 bases, leaving 7 bases of the junction unmatched.

This clonotype was recorded many times. The chain employs TRBV5-1 and TRBJ2-2, with D possibly TRBD2 on 7 matching bases. This CDR3 spans 15 amino acids. Trimming shortened V by 5 bases and J by 0 bases, and 11 bases separated the two germline ends. Germline CDR1 and CDR2: SGHRS and YFSETQ. CDR3 amino acids: CASRGGATNTGELFF. CDR3 in DNA: TGCGCCAGCAGAGGGGGGGCAACGAACACCGGGGAGCTGTTTTTT.

A note on this clonotype: A much larger clone lies a single base off, so this may be a read error. The chain carries TRBV11-2 and TRBJ2-7; TRBD1 agrees at 7 bases. V trimming: 5 bases; J trimming: 3 bases; junction bases outside the gene matches: 10. CDR1 SGHAT and CDR2 FQNNGV come from the germline V gene. The CDR3 runs 15 residues. CDR3 nucleotides: TGTGCCAGCAGCCTGGGGACAGCGCTTATCTACGAGCAGTACTTC. It codes for CASSLGTALIYEQYF.

This clonotype came up a few times. This chain connects TRBV10-2 to TRBJ2-2; D remains unclear. The CDR3 loop spans 13 amino acids. Looked up from germline, CDR1 is WSHSY and CDR2 is SAAADI. Deletions cut 1 base from V and 8 bases from J, with 8 bases between. The CDR3 nucleotides read TGCGCCAGCAGTGAGTTCAATAAAGGGGAGCTGTTTTTT. This codes for CASSEFNKGELFF.

This clonotype was counted at least ten times. The gene calls are TRBV28 and TRBJ2-1, with D maybe TRBD1 (5 bases). The length of the CDR3 is 14 residues. CDR1 is MDHEN, CDR2 SYDVKM, per germline. Deletions cut 5 bases from V and 10 bases from J, with 18 bases between. The CDR3 region has the DNA TGTGCCAGCAGTACCAGCTGGAAAGGGGCCGAGCAGTTCTTC. The encoded protein is CASSTSWKGAEQFF. The whole variable domain, filled in from reference TRBV28 and TRBJ2-1, reads DVKVTQSSRYLVKRTGEKVFLECVQDMDHENMFWYRQDPGLGLRLIYFSYDVKMKEKGDIPEGYSVSREKKERFSLILESASTNQTSMYLCASSTSWKGAEQFFGPGTRLTVL.

In its sample, this clonotype was seen many times. The chain combines TRBV28 with TRBJ2-1; 10 nucleotides agree with TRBD2. The CDR3 is made up of 15 amino acids. Germline CDR1 and CDR2: MDHEN and SYDVKM. Losses at the gene ends were 4 bases for V and 8 bases for J; bases not matched to a gene: 8. DNA for the CDR3: TGTGCCAGCAGTTACCTAGCGGGAGCTCTACATGAGCAGTTCTTC. Its translation is CASSYLAGALHEQFF.

This clonotype occurred many times. The chain couples TRBV24-1 to TRBJ2-7; TRBD1 matches 9 bases. The V gene end was trimmed by 5 bases and the J gene end by 2 bases; junction bases not matched to a gene: 9. Germline-derived CDR1 and CDR2 are KGHDR and SFDVKD. There are 16 residues in the CDR3. CDR3 nucleotides: TGTGCCACCAGTGGGGGCCCCGGACAGGGGACCTACGAGCAGTACTTC. Protein product: CATSGGPGQGTYEQYF.

The sample holds a few counts of this clonotype. The final CDR3 position lacks the conserved phenylalanine or tryptophan, pointing to a likely read error. J is TRBJ2-5 and V is TRBV2; TRBD1 matches at 8 bases. Per germline, CDR1 SNHLY and CDR2 FYNNEI. V shed 6 bases and J 2 bases; nucleotides not matched to a gene: 5. The CDR3 length is 14 residues. DNA of the CDR3: TGTGCCAGCAGCCCCGGGACAGGACAAGAGACCCAGTACCTC. Its protein product is CASSPGTGQETQYL.

This clonotype was seen many times. No DNA is shown, since the ends of the CDR3 on it are uncertain; the CDR3 is the one TCRdb lists. The chain is built from TRBV6-2 or TRBV6-3 and TRBJ2-1; TRBD2 reflects the table's D call only, with no check against the DNA. The germline V gene has CDR1 MNHEY and CDR2 SVGEGT. Ends included, the CDR3 has 15 residues. This chain's CDR3 is CASSSSGAYHNEQFF.

The rearrangement joins TRBV6-2 or TRBV6-3 to TRBJ2-7; 10 bases match TRBD1. Germline lookup yields CDR1 MNHEY and CDR2 SVGEGT. After removal of 7 bases from V and 8 bases from J, the junction contained 11 bases not matched to a gene. The CDR3 runs to 14 residues. This CDR3 is CASNAGGTGAQQYF. The CDR3 nucleotides are TGTGCCAGCAACGCTGGAGGGACAGGGGCGCAGCAGTACTTC.

The rearrangement uses TRBV4-1 and TRBJ2-1; TRBD2 aligns across 12 bases. Germline CDR1 and CDR2: MGHRA and YSYEKL. This CDR3 contains 16 residues. Trimming at V came to 2 bases and at J to 4 bases, leaving 3 bases not matched to a gene. The CDR3 DNA sequence: TGCGCCAGCAGCCAACGGACTAGCGGGGTATACAATGAGCAGTTCTTC. Translating it yields CASSQRTSGVYNEQFF.

Ten or more counts support this clonotype. The chain couples TRBV7-6 to TRBJ2-1; D remains unclear. The CDR3 is made up of 16 amino acids. Germline V CDR1 and CDR2: SGHVS, FNYEAQ. The V gene lost 5 bases and the J gene lost 2 bases, with 16 bases spanning the gap. The CDR3: CASSPGVGPAYNEQFF. The CDR3 nucleotides read TGTGCCAGCAGCCCCGGAGTGGGCCCCGCCTACAATGAGCAGTTCTTC.

A few counts support this clonotype. The chain links TRBV24-1 to TRBJ2-1; 10 bases align to TRBD2. In germline, CDR1 is KGHDR, CDR2 SFDVKD. Losses at the gene ends were 2 bases for V and 8 bases for J; bases not matched to a gene: 11. The CDR3 is 17 residues long. CDR3 loop: CATSDSGLPGLAHEQFF. The CDR3 DNA reads TGTGCCACCAGTGATTCGGGGCTCCCGGGACTAGCGCATGAGCAGTTCTTC.